Following are 20 T cell receptor beta chains from one sample sequenced in a study of blood T cell repertoires in COVID-19. Profiled with immunoSEQ multiplex PCR; TCRdb holds only in-frame clones, not every one. The profile shows around 65,000 clones, 79% of them singletons. The sequenced sample consisted of peripheral blood. The receptors originated from a human donor in a cohort sampled during active COVID-19.

J is TRBJ2-7 and V is TRBV14, with no clear D. Germline CDR1 and CDR2: SGHDN and FVKESK. The CDR3 has 15 amino acids. Trimming shortened V by 0 bases and J by 2 bases, and 11 bases separated the two germline ends. The CDR3 nucleotides read TGTGCCAGCAGCCAAGATCGAGCGAGAGCCTACGAGCAGTACTTC. Its translation is CASSQDRARAYEQYF.

The CDR3 is CASSPPGTQYF. In DNA form, the CDR3 reads TGCGCCAGCAGTCCCCCGGGGACCCAGTACTTC. The V call is TRBV23-1, the J call TRBJ2-5, with D unresolved. TRBV23-1 belongs to the ORF category, with a function that is uncertain. The CDR3 is 11 amino acids. V lost 4 bases and J 7 bases, leaving 7 bases between the germline ends.

The V call is TRBV5-1, the J call TRBJ2-7; no firm D call. Trimming stripped 1 base from V and 1 base from J, with 9 bases between. Germline assignment: CDR1 SGHRS and CDR2 YFSETQ. The CDR3 totals 14 residues. The CDR3 bases are TGCGCCAGCAGCTTGAGTGCAGCGTCCTACGAGCAGTACTTC. Its protein is CASSLSAASYEQYF.

J is TRBJ1-5 and V is TRBV23-1; weak D call: TRBD1 (6 bases). TRBV23-1 has ORF status, its function being uncertain. The V and J ends lost 6 bases and 11 bases respectively, with 20 bases between them. This CDR3 is 14 amino acids long. Here the CDR3 reads CASSRSQGLPTQHF. CDR3 nucleotide sequence: TGCGCCAGCAGCCGATCCCAGGGGCTGCCGACCCAGCATTTT.

V usage is TRBV10-2 and J usage is TRBJ2-5, with unresolved D. The germline gives CDR1 WSHSY, CDR2 SAAADI. This CDR3 has 14 residues. V was clipped by 3 bases and J by 2 bases, with 10 bases between them. The CDR3 DNA reads as TGCGCCAGCAGTGATGGGCGAACTCAAGAGACCCAGTACTTC. Protein sequence: CASSDGRTQETQYF.

This chain connects TRBV5-4 to TRBJ2-7; TRBD2 aligns across 8 bases. The J segment lost 0 bases and the V segment lost 4 bases, leaving 9 bases of the junction unmatched. CDR3 length equals 16 residues. From germline, CDR1 is SGHNT and CDR2 YYREEE (reference sequence). CDR3 in amino acids: CASSPEAGVLSYEQYF. Here the CDR3 DNA reads TGTGCCAGCAGCCCCGAAGCGGGAGTGCTCTCCTACGAGCAGTACTTC. Full variable domain (rest looked up from reference TRBV5-4 and TRBJ2-7): ETGVTQSPTHLIKTRGQQVTLRCSSQSGHNTVSWYQQALGQGPQFIFQYYREEENGRGNFPPRFSGLQFPNYSSELNVNALELDDSALYLCASSPEAGVLSYEQYFGPGTRLTVT.

The chain links TRBV6-5 to TRBJ2-5; no definite D call. Germline CDR1 reads MNHEY; CDR2 reads SVGAGI. This CDR3 spans 14 amino acids. The germline V and J ends were trimmed by 7 bases and 4 bases, with 16 bases remaining between them. The CDR3 sequence is CASNDGSTVETQYF. The DNA for the CDR3 is TGTGCCAGCAACGACGGGTCCACCGTAGAGACCCAGTACTTC.

The rearrangement links TRBV19 to TRBJ2-2; 7 bases are shared with TRBD2. Germline CDR1 and CDR2: LNHDA and SQIVND (reference sequence). Trimming took 6 bases from V and 0 from J; bases not matched to a gene: 19. CDR3 length: 20 residues. CDR3 DNA sequence: TGTGCCAGTAGGCCCACTAGCGTAAGAATACTTGACGCGAACACCGGGGAGCTGTTTTTT. Protein: CASRPTSVRILDANTGELFF.

The chain carries TRBV10-1 and TRBJ2-3; 9 bases fit TRBD2. Germline CDR1 and CDR2: WNHNN and SYGVQD (reference sequence). V trimming: 3 bases; J trimming: 6 bases; junction bases outside the gene matches: 10. The CDR3 consists of 16 residues. CDR3 sequence: CASSEPGLASPDTQYF. In DNA, the CDR3 is TGCGCCAGCAGTGAACCGGGACTAGCATCTCCCGATACGCAGTATTTT.

The V call is TRBV9, the J call TRBJ2-1, with D perhaps matching TRBD2 (6 bases). Germline V gives CDR1 SGDLS, CDR2 YYNGEE. CDR3 length: 14 amino acids. Trimming took 0 bases from V and 4 from J, leaving 8 bases between them. The CDR3 here is CASSVGGGYNEQFF. The CDR3 DNA sequence: TGTGCCAGCAGCGTAGGTGGAGGGTACAATGAGCAGTTCTTC.

The gene calls are TRBV5-4 and TRBJ2-3; 8 bases map to TRBD2. There are 14 residues in the CDR3. CDR1 is SGHNT and CDR2 is YYREEE in the germline V gene (reference sequence). V was pared by 1 base and J by 5 bases, with 3 bases of the junction left unmatched. This CDR3 reads CASSLRGGQDTQYF. The CDR3 DNA sequence: TGTGCCAGCAGCTTGCGGGGGGGCCAAGATACGCAGTATTTT. The variable domain in full, completed from reference TRBV5-4 and TRBJ2-3, reads ETGVTQSPTHLIKTRGQQVTLRCSSQSGHNTVSWYQQALGQGPQFIFQYYREEENGRGNFPPRFSGLQFPNYSSELNVNALELDDSALYLCASSLRGGQDTQYFGPGTRLTVL.

This rearrangement joins TRBV6-2 or TRBV6-3 to TRBJ2-4; D not resolved. Trimming pared 0 bases from V and 0 bases from J, leaving 6 bases between. Germline V gene lookup returns CDR1 MNHEY and CDR2 SVGEGT. The CDR3 contains 15 residues. CDR3 DNA: TGTGCCAGCAGTTACTCTAGTTTAGCCAAAAACATTCAGTACTTC. Protein sequence: CASSYSSLAKNIQYF.

CDR3 coding DNA: TGTGCCAGCTCACCACGACAGGGTGGAACCGGGGAGCTGTTTTTT. Protein product: CASSPRQGGTGELFF. This chain connects TRBV18 to TRBJ2-2; TRBD1 matches 7 bases. There are 15 residues in the CDR3. Unmatched junction bases numbered 4, after V lost 1 base and J lost 5 bases. Per the germline V gene, CDR1 is KGHSH and CDR2 is LQKENI.

This clone was detected many times. The chain has TRBV6-1 and TRBJ1-5; no reliable D call. Germline V CDR1 and CDR2: MNHNS, SASEGT. V was clipped by 2 bases and J by 2 bases, with 10 bases between them. This CDR3 has 15 amino acids. This CDR3 is CASSEFGEGNQPQHF. CDR3 nucleotides: TGTGCCAGCAGTGAATTCGGGGAGGGCAATCAGCCCCAGCATTTT.

Concerning this clone: Its ends do not fully match the called genes, so a read error is possible. The chain links TRBV6-5 to TRBJ1-1; D might be TRBD1 (6 bases). The CDR3 covers 14 residues. Germline assignment: CDR1 MNHEY and CDR2 SVGAGI. The chain's CDR3 is CTSSYSDRRTEAFF. CDR3 DNA sequence: TGTACCAGCAGTTACTCGGACAGAAGGACTGAAGCTTTCTTT.

The J gene is TRBJ1-2, the V gene TRBV7-2, with D hard to call. From germline, CDR1 is SGHTA and CDR2 FQGNSA. Between the trimmed V and J ends, which lost 3 bases and 3 bases, there was a span of 8 bases. This CDR3 has 13 residues. In DNA, the CDR3 is TGTGCCAGCAGCTTTTTACCGGACTATGGCTACACCTTC. Translating gives CASSFLPDYGYTF.

The chain is built from TRBV6-4 and TRBJ2-6, with 7 bases that match TRBD1. Germline assignment: CDR1 MRHNA and CDR2 SNTAGT. The CDR3 runs 15 residues. J gave up 3 bases and V 5 bases, and 4 bases lay outside the gene matches. The CDR3 sequence is CASSQGVGGANVLTF. The CDR3 DNA reads TGTGCCAGCAGTCAGGGGGTTGGTGGGGCCAACGTCCTGACTTTC.

This chain uses TRBV18 with TRBJ2-5; 8 positions match TRBD1. Germline V gene data show CDR1 as KGHSH and CDR2 as LQKENI. V lost 1 base, J lost 3 bases, and 4 bases stayed unmatched. The CDR3 length is 15 residues. The CDR3 region is CASSPRTGTEETQYF. The DNA of the CDR3 is TGTGCCAGCTCACCACGGACAGGGACAGAAGAGACCCAGTACTTC.

In nucleotides, the CDR3 is TGTGCCAGCAGCGAACTTGCTTCTGGAAACACCATATATTTT. It yields the protein CASSELASGNTIYF. The V call is TRBV9, the J call TRBJ1-3; D not certain. The germline V gene encodes CDR1 SGDLS and CDR2 YYNGEE. V was pared by 3 bases and J by 1 base, with 8 bases between. The length of the CDR3 is 14 residues.

CDR3 in DNA: TGTGCCAGCAGTGGACTAGCGGGAGCATACAATGAGCAGTTCTTC. Protein: CASSGLAGAYNEQFF. J is TRBJ2-1 and V is TRBV27; TRBD2 aligns across 13 bases. V trimming: 5 bases; J trimming: 4 bases; junction bases outside the gene matches: 2. Germline CDR1 reads MNHEY; CDR2 reads SMNVEV (reference sequence). The CDR3 consists of 15 residues.